A selection of T cell receptor beta chains follows, all from one sample in a study of OX40 agonist ivuxolimab in advanced cancers. Generated by immunoSEQ multiplex PCR, the TCRdb table keeps only in-frame clones and is missing some. The data show over 65,000 clones, 84% seen once. This sample comprised CD4+ or CD8+ T cells sorted from blood, obtained in a trial of the OX40 agonist ivuxolimab. These receptors were obtained from an adult with an advanced solid tumor such as melanoma, head and neck, liver or kidney cancer. The CDR3 runs from the conserved cysteine through the conserved F or W. D genes are given only for firm matches. Where a row states a size, it is once, few, many or the class of an expanded clone; other rows omit it.

>TRBV19|TRBD1|TRBJ1-2|-
CASSIDRGYGYTF
TGTGCCAGTAGTATTGACAGGGGCTATGGCTACACCTTC
>TRBV11-1|-|TRBJ2-7|-
CASSRTVYEQYF
TGTGCCAGCAGTCGGACTGTGTACGAGCAGTACTTC
>TRBV27|TRBD1|TRBJ1-3|-
CASSPKKGQETSGNTIYF
TGTGCCAGCAGTCCCAAAAAGGGACAGGAGACCTCTGGAAACACCATATATTTT
>TRBV5-1|-|TRBJ2-5|-
CASSIGTPRGETQYF
TGCGCCAGCAGCATCGGGACTCCCAGGGGGGAGACCCAGTACTTC
>TRBV2|-|TRBJ1-4|-
CASSDFGIRNEKLFF
TGTGCCAGCAGTGATTTTGGGATTAGGAATGAAAAACTGTTTTTT
>TRBV4-3|-|TRBJ1-1|-
CASSQDYRGLNTEAFF
TGCGCCAGCAGCCAAGATTATCGGGGCTTGAACACTGAAGCTTTCTTT
>TRBV5-4|TRBD1|TRBJ1-1|-
CASRDREGEAFF
TGTGCCAGCAGGGACAGGGAGGGTGAAGCTTTCTTT
>TRBV6-6|-|TRBJ1-2|once
CATLPGPPNYGYTF
TGTGCCACGTTGCCGGGCCCTCCTAACTATGGCTACACCTTC
>TRBV7-2|TRBD2|TRBJ2-1|-
CASSLMSGLADEQFF
TGTGCCAGCAGCTTAATGTCGGGACTAGCGGATGAGCAGTTCTTC
>TRBV7-9|TRBD1|TRBJ1-3|-
CASSPGQGVITIYF
TGTGCCAGCAGCCCGGGACAGGGGGTCATCACCATATATTTT
>TRBV9|TRBD1|TRBJ1-2|few
CASSVDYQRQGLVSYGYTF
TGTGCCAGCAGCGTCGACTATCAAAGACAGGGGTTGGTGAGCTATGGCTACACCTTC
>TRBV4-1|-|TRBJ1-2|-
CASSQGGGPYGYTF
TGCGCCAGCAGCCAAGGCGGGGGTCCCTATGGCTACACCTTC
>TRBV4-1|-|TRBJ2-2|-
CASSQVGSGAGTGELFF
TGCGCCAGCAGCCAAGTAGGGTCGGGGGCTGGTACCGGGGAGCTGTTTTTT
>TRBV9|TRBD2|TRBJ2-5|-
CASSVGLTSGSEETQYF
TGTGCCAGCAGCGTAGGTCTGACTAGCGGGAGTGAAGAGACCCAGTACTTC
>TRBV7-9|-|TRBJ1-2|-
CASSLGDPRYGYTF
TGTGCCAGCAGCTTAGGCGACCCTAGGTATGGCTACACCTTC
>TRBV5-1|-|TRBJ1-6|once
CASSLADGPPLHF
TGCGCCAGCAGCTTGGCCGACGGGCCACCCCTCCACTTT
>TRBV19|-|TRBJ1-5|medium-sized
CASSFGQTSNQPQHF
TGTGCCAGTAGTTTTGGGCAGACGAGCAATCAGCCCCAGCATTTT
>TRBV6-6|-|TRBJ1-4|few
CASTQRSTNEKLFF
TGTGCCAGCACACAGAGATCAACTAATGAAAAACTGTTTTTT
>TRBV6-6|TRBD2|TRBJ2-3|-
CASSYSRGGSWRTQYF
TGTGCCAGCAGTTACTCGCGGGGGGGCTCTTGGCGTACGCAGTATTTT
>TRBV23-1|TRBD1|TRBJ1-1|-
CASSHQGQGSGNTEAFF
TGCGCCAGCAGTCACCAGGGACAGGGGTCCGGGAACACTGAAGCTTTCTTT
>TRBV30|TRBD1|TRBJ2-7|-
CAWSRGTGVYEQYF
TGTGCCTGGAGTAGGGGGACAGGGGTCTACGAGCAGTACTTC
>TRBV5-8|TRBD1|TRBJ2-7|-
CASSPGQGREQYF
TGTGCCAGCAGCCCCGGACAGGGGCGCGAGCAGTACTTC
>TRBV5-1|TRBD1|TRBJ1-2|-
CASNSGDRESGYTF
TGCGCCAGCAATTCCGGGGACAGGGAAAGTGGCTACACCTTC
>TRBV19|TRBD2|TRBJ2-7|-
CASSSPSTAGGLAYEQYF
TGTGCCAGTAGTAGTCCCTCGACGGCGGGAGGGCTCGCCTACGAGCAGTACTTC
>TRBV20-1|-|TRBJ2-1|-
CSATGENEQFF
TGCAGTGCCACCGGAGAGAATGAGCAGTTCTTC
>TRBV6-1|-|TRBJ2-1|-
CASRNFINEQFF
TGTGCCAGCCGGAATTTTATCAATGAGCAGTTCTTC
>TRBV7-9|-|TRBJ2-1|-
CASSHSSGLQFF
TGTGCCAGCAGCCACAGCTCAGGATTGCAGTTCTTC
>TRBV28|TRBD2|TRBJ2-1|-
CASSPNPSGKSSYNEQFF
TGTGCCAGCAGCCCAAATCCTAGCGGGAAGTCGTCCTACAATGAGCAGTTCTTC
>TRBV18|TRBD2|TRBJ2-3|-
CASSRASGNTDTQYF
TGTGCCAGCTCACGCGCTAGCGGGAACACAGATACGCAGTATTTT
>TRBV5-6|-|TRBJ2-3|once
CASSDGQTNTDTQYF
TGTGCCAGCAGCGACGGACAAACAAACACAGATACGCAGTATTTT
>TRBV7-2|TRBD2|TRBJ2-4|-
CASRLAGPGSGIQYF
TGTGCCAGCAGACTAGCGGGGCCAGGAAGTGGCATTCAGTACTTC
>TRBV5-6|-|TRBJ2-1|-
CASSSRRLPGNEQFF
TGTGCCAGCAGCTCTAGGCGACTACCCGGGAATGAGCAGTTCTTC
>TRBV29-1|TRBD1|TRBJ2-5|-
CSVPGQGVETQYF
TGCAGCGTTCCGGGACAGGGGGTGGAGACCCAGTACTTC
>TRBV6-6|-|TRBJ1-1|-
CASSLGGRDTEAFF
TGTGCCAGCAGTTTGGGAGGCCGGGACACTGAAGCTTTCTTT
>TRBV29-1|TRBD2|TRBJ2-1|once
CSVAGTSGIKSEQFF
TGCAGCGTTGCAGGGACTAGCGGGATTAAGAGTGAGCAGTTCTTC
>TRBV28|-|TRBJ2-3|-
CASSPHPFNTDTQYF
TGTGCCAGCAGTCCCCACCCATTTAACACAGATACGCAGTATTTT
>TRBV7-2|TRBD2|TRBJ2-7|-
CASSYLAGEQYF
TGTGCCAGCAGCTACCTAGCGGGCGAGCAGTACTTC
>TRBV6-6|-|TRBJ1-1|-
CASTSRRRGVNTEAFF
TGTGCCAGCACCTCACGGCGGAGGGGGGTGAACACTGAAGCTTTCTTT
>TRBV5-4|-|TRBJ1-4|-
CASSLTVGEKLFF
TGTGCCAGCAGCTTGACCGTGGGTGAAAAACTGTTTTTT
>TRBV7-2|TRBD1|TRBJ1-2|once
CASSKPGQEIVYGYTF
TGTGCCAGCAGCAAACCGGGACAGGAAATTGTCTATGGCTACACCTTC
>TRBV13|-|TRBJ2-7|-
CASSLAGSRREQYF
TGTGCCAGCAGCTTAGCCGGGAGTCGTAGAGAGCAGTACTTC
>TRBV2|TRBD1|TRBJ1-5|few
CASRGTQGSNQPQHF
TGTGCCAGCAGGGGGACACAGGGGAGCAATCAGCCCCAGCATTTT
>TRBV21-1|-|TRBJ2-1|-
CASSQTGMAYNEQFF
TGTGCCAGCAGCCAAACAGGGATGGCCTACAATGAGCAGTTCTTC
>TRBV18|-|TRBJ1-4|few
CASSPGRKNEKLFF
TGTGCCAGCTCACCGGGACGGAAAAATGAAAAACTGTTTTTT
>TRBV7-2|-|TRBJ1-2|-
CASSPPGGGRGGYGYTF
TGTGCCAGCAGCCCGCCTGGGGGTGGCAGGGGAGGTTATGGCTACACCTTC
>TRBV7-2|-|TRBJ2-5|-
CASSPGARETQYF
TGTGCCAGCAGCCCGGGCGCCCGAGAGACCCAGTACTTC
>TRBV5-1|TRBD1|TRBJ1-2|-
CASSSGTGAYYGYTF
TGCGCCAGCAGCTCAGGGACAGGGGCGTACTATGGCTACACCTTC
>TRBV28|TRBD2|TRBJ2-1|-
CASTFRRGGNSYNEQFF
TGTGCCAGCACCTTCAGACGGGGGGGGAATTCCTACAATGAGCAGTTCTTC
>TRBV2|-|TRBJ2-3|few
CASSEEAATDTQYF
TGTGCCAGCAGTGAGGAGGCTGCCACAGATACGCAGTATTTT
>TRBV6-1|-|TRBJ2-3|once
CASSESPDTQYF
TGTGCCAGCAGCGAGAGTCCAGATACGCAGTATTTT
>TRBV19|-|TRBJ1-5|-
CASSMYPGRGEFRNQPQHF
TGTGCCAGTAGTATGTATCCCGGACGAGGGGAATTTCGAAATCAGCCCCAGCATTTT
>TRBV2|-|TRBJ2-2|-
CATAASEAGELFF
TGTGCCACCGCCGCTAGCGAGGCCGGGGAGCTGTTTTTT
>TRBV5-1|TRBD1|TRBJ2-5|-
CASGTGYQETQYF
TGCGCCAGTGGGACAGGCTACCAAGAGACCCAGTACTTC